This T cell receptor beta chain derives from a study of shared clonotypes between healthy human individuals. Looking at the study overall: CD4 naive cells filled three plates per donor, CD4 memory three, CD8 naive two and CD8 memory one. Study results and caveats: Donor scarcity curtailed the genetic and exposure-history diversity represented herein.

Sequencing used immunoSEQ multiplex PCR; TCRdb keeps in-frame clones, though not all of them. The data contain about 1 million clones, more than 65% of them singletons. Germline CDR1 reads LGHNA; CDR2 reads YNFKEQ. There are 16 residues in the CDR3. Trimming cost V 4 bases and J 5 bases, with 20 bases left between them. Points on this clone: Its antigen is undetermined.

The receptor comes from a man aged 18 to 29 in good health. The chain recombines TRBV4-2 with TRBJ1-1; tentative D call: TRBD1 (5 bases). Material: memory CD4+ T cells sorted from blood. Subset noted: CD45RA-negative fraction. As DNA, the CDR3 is TGTGCCAGCAGCCCTGGGGCCAGGGATAGTGGGACTGAAGCTTTCTTT. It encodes CASSPGARDSGTEAFF.